Sequencing of this T cell receptor (beta chain) was carried out in a study of T cell responses to AZD1222 COVID-19 vaccine. Broader study findings: There were vaccine-associated CD4 TCRs across spike, dominant at 160-218 and 743-854. Nearly half of spike-specific TCRs reportedly target variant regions that are unmutated in the B.1.351 and B.1.1.7 variants. White British people made up most donors, females outnumbered males, and clonal diversity was possibly underestimated.

Profiling relied on immunoSEQ multiplex PCR, and the TCRdb table lists in-frame clones only, not all of them. The profile covers just under 90,000 clones, with around nine tenths appearing a single time and about 6.1% taken by the ten largest. Concerning this clone: Antigen unknown.

Per germline, CDR1 KGHSH and CDR2 LQKENI. CDR3 size: 16 residues. The V end lost 1 base, the J end lost 6 bases, and 13 bases lay between the germline ends. The J gene is TRBJ1-6, the V gene TRBV18; no definite D call. This sequence was found in an adult who received the AZD1222 COVID-19 vaccine. The material was peripheral blood, obtained 28 days after the second AZD1222 dose. CDR3 coding DNA: TGTGCCAGCTCACCACTCGACTTCTCTTTTAATTCACCCCTCCACTTT. Protein: CASSPLDFSFNSPLHF.